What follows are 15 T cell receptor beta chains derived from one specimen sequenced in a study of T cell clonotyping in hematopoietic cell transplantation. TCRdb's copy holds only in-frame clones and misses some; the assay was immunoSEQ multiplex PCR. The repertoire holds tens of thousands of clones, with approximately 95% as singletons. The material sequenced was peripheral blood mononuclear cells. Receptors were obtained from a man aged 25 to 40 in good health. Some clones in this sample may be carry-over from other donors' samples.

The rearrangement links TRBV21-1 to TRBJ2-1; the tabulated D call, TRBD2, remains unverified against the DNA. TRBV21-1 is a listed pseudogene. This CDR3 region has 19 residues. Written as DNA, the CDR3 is TGTGCCAGCAGCAAAGTTCGGAGGCGAGGACTAGCGTCCTACAATGAGCAGTTCTTC. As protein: CASSKVRRRGLASYNEQFF.

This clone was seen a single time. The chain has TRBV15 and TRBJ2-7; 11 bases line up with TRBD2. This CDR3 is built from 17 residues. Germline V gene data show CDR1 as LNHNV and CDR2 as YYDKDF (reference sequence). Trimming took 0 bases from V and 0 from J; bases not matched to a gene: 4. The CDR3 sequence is CATSRDKLAGGSYEQYF. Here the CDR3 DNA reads TGTGCCACCAGCAGAGATAAGCTAGCGGGAGGCTCCTACGAGCAGTACTTC.

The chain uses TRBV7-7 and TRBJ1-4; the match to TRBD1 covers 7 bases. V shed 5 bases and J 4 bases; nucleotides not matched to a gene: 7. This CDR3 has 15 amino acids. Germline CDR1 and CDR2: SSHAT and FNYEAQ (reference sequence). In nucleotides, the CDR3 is TGTGCCAGCAGCCGGGGGACAGCCATTAATGAAAAACTGTTTTTT. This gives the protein CASSRGTAINEKLFF.

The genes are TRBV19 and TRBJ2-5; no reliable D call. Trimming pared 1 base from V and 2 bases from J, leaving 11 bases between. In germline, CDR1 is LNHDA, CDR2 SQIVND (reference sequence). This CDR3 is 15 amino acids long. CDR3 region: CASSIGGRRQETQYF. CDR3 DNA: TGTGCCAGTAGTATAGGAGGCAGGAGACAAGAGACCCAGTACTTC.

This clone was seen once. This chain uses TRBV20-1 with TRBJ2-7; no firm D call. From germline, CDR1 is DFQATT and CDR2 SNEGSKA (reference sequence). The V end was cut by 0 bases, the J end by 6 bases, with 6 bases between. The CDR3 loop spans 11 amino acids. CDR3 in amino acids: CSARDGREQYF. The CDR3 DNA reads TGCAGTGCTAGAGATGGCCGCGAGCAGTACTTC.

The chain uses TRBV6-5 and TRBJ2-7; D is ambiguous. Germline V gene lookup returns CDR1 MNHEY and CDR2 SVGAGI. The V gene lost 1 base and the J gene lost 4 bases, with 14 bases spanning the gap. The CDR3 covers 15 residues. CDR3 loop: CASSYFPRRTYEQYF. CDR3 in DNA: TGTGCCAGCAGTTACTTCCCCAGGAGAACTTACGAGCAGTACTTC.

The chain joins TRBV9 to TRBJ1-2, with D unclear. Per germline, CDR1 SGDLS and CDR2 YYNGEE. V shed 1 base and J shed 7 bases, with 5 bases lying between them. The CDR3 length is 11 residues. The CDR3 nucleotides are TGTGCCAGCAGCGTAAGCGGTGGCTACACCTTC. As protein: CASSVSGGYTF.

The CDR3 region has the DNA TGTGCCAGCAGCCAAGCAGGGGGAGAGACCCAGTACTTC. This translates into CASSQAGGETQYF. The rearrangement uses TRBV14 and TRBJ2-5, with TRBD1 identical over 7 bases. The CDR3 has 13 residues. CDR1 is SGHDN, CDR2 FVKESK, per germline. V was pared by 1 base and J by 4 bases, with 0 bases of the junction left unmatched.

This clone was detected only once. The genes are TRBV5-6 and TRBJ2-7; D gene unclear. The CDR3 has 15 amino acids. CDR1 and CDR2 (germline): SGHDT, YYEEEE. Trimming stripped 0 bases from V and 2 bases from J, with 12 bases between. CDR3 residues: CASSLETPSPYEQYF. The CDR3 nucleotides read TGTGCCAGCAGCTTGGAGACCCCGAGCCCCTACGAGCAGTACTTC.

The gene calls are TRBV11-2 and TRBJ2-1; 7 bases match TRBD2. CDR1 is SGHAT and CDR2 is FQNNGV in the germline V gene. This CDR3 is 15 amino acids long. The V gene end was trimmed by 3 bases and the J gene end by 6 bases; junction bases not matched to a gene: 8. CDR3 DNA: TGTGCCAGCAGCTTTGATCGGGGGAGGGCCAATGAGCAGTTCTTC. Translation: CASSFDRGRANEQFF.

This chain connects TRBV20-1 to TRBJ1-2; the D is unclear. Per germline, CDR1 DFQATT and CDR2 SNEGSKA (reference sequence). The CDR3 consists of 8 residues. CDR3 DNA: TGCAGCCCGTATGGCTACACCTTC. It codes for CSPYGYTF.

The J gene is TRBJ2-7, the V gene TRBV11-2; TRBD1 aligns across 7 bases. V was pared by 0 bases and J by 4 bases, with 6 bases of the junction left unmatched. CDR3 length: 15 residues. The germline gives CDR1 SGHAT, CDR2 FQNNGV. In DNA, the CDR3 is TGTGCCAGCAGCTTAGATCGACAGGGTTTGTACGAGCAGTACTTC. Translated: CASSLDRQGLYEQYF. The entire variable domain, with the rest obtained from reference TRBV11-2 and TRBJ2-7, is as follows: EAGVAQSPRYKIIEKRQSVAFWCNPISGHATLYWYQQILGQGPKLLIQFQNNGVVDDSQLPKDRFSAERLKGVDSTLKIQPAKLEDSAVYLCASSLDRQGLYEQYFGPGTRLTVT.

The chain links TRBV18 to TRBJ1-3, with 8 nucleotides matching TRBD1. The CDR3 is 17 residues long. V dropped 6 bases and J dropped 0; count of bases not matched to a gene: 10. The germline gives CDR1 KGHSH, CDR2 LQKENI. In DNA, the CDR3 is TGTGCCAGCTCCCTCCAGGGGGCATACGTCTCTGGAAACACCATATATTTT. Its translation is CASSLQGAYVSGNTIYF. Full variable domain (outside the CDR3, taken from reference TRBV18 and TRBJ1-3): NAGVMQNPRHLVRRRGQEARLRCSPMKGHSHVYWYRQLPEEGLKFMVYLQKENIIDESGMPKERFSAEFPKEGPSILRIQQVVRGDSAAYFCASSLQGAYVSGNTIYFGEGSWLTVV.

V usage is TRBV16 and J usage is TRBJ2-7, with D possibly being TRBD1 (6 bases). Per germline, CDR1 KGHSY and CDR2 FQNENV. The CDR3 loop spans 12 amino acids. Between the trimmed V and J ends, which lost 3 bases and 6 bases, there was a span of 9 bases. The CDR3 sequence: CASSQAGVEQYF. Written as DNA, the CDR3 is TGTGCCAGCAGCCAGGCAGGGGTCGAGCAGTACTTC. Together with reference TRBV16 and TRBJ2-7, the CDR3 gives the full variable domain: GEEVAQTPKHLVRGEGQKAKLYCAPIKGHSYVFWYQQVLKNEFKFLISFQNENVFDETGMPKERFSAKCLPNSPCSLEIQATKLEDSAVYFCASSQAGVEQYFGPGTRLTVT.

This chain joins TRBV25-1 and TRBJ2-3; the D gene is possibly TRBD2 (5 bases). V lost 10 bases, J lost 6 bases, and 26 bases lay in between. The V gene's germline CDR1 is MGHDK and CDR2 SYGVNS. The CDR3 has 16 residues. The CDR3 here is CATSPFRDGPADTQYF. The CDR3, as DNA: TGTGCCACCTCCCCTTTTCGGGATGGGCCAGCGGATACGCAGTATTTT. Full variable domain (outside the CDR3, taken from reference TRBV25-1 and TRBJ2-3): EADIYQTPRYLVIGTGKKITLECSQTMGHDKMYWYQQDPGMELHLIHYSYGVNSTEKGDLSSESTVSRIRTEHFPLTLESARPSHTSQYLCATSPFRDGPADTQYFGPGTRLTVL.